This paragraph covers one T cell receptor beta chain sequence. In the same sample, other DNA sequences code for this CDR3. These data belong to a study of shared clonotypes between healthy human individuals. Germline V gene data show CDR1 as SGHRS and CDR2 as YFSETQ. The CDR3 spans 14 residues. Trimming cost V 4 bases and J 10 bases; bases outside gene matches: 5. Sequencing used immunoSEQ multiplex PCR; TCRdb keeps in-frame clones, though not all of them. The data show some 2,400,000 clones, with more than 90% seen just once and approximately 0.13% held by the top ten. The TCR sequence derives from a man aged 18 to 29 in good health. This sequence joins TRBV5-1 and TRBJ1-6, with TRBD1 matching 10 bases. Specimen: naive CD4+ T cells sorted from blood. Subset of the sample: CD45RA+ positively selected. The CDR3 DNA reads as TGCGCCAGCAGCCTCGGACAGGGGGGCTCACCCCTCCACTTT. Translating gives CASSLGQGGSPLHF.